A single sample is the source of the 27 T cell receptor beta chains below, sequenced in a study of blood T cells in healthy people across ages. A sample-barcoded 5' primer and a J-beta primer mix were used in a second PCR of roughly 7 to 12 cycles. TCRdb independently ran MiXCR on the 5' RACE reads; one entry per CDR3 protein. The table has about 840,000 distinct CDR3 sequences, 25% to 30% seen once. The sample also formed part of further work on T cells of mothers and their children.

The source material was blood. The receptors derive from a woman aged 40-49 years in good health.

The chain has TRBV27 and TRBJ2-1; possible D gene TRBD2, 7 bases. The V gene lost 6 bases and the J gene lost 8 bases, with 14 bases spanning the gap. The CDR3 contains 13 residues. CDR1 is MNHEY, CDR2 SMNVEV, per germline (reference sequence). In DNA form, the CDR3 reads TGTGCCAGCAGGGGAGGGGGAGGCCATGAGCAGTTCTTC. Encoded protein: CASRGGGGHEQFF.

The chain employs TRBV12-3 or TRBV12-4 and TRBJ1-5; possible D gene TRBD1, 5 bases. The CDR3 has 15 amino acids. V was cut by 5 bases and J by 0 bases, with 11 bases left in between. CDR3 amino acids: CASSARQSSNQPQHF. Here the CDR3 DNA reads TGTGCCAGCAGTGCACGACAGAGTAGCAATCAGCCCCAGCATTTT.

This clonotype has a count of ten or more. The V gene is TRBV7-2, the J gene TRBJ1-2; D is uncertain. Germline V gives CDR1 SGHTA, CDR2 FQGNSA. V lost 5 bases, J lost 4 bases, and 11 bases lay in between. The CDR3 spans 13 residues. In DNA form, the CDR3 reads TGTGCCAGCAGCCCCGGTGGAGCCTATGGCTACACCTTC. It yields the protein CASSPGGAYGYTF.

V is TRBV5-1 and J is TRBJ2-2; maybe TRBD1 (6 bases). Between the trimmed V and J ends, which lost 10 bases and 4 bases, there was a span of 23 bases. Germline lookup yields CDR1 SGHRS and CDR2 YFSETQ. The CDR3 extends over 16 amino acids. CDR3 residues: CAGIEYTGTPTGELFF. The CDR3 DNA is TGCGCCGGCATCGAATATACCGGGACACCCACCGGGGAGCTGTTTTTT. Variable domain in full (rest from reference TRBV5-1 and TRBJ2-2): KAGVTQTPRYLIKTRGQQVTLSCSPISGHRSVSWYQQTPGQGLQFLFEYFSETQRNKGNFPGRFSGRQFSNSRSEMNVSTLELGDSALYLCAGIEYTGTPTGELFFGEGSRLTVL.

This clonotype was counted between two and nine times. The V gene is TRBV28, the J gene TRBJ1-2; no definite D call. With 3 bases removed from V and 3 bases from J, the gap between germline ends came to 11 bases. The V gene's germline CDR1 is MDHEN and CDR2 SYDVKM. This CDR3 is built from 14 residues. CDR3 DNA: TGTGCCAGCAGTTTTCCTCTTGCGGACTATGGCTACACCTTC. This translates into CASSFPLADYGYTF.

This clonotype was observed at least ten times. This chain joins TRBV6-5 and TRBJ2-7; D may be TRBD1 (7 bases). Germline CDR1 is MNHEY and CDR2 is SVGAGI. CDR3 length: 13 amino acids. The germline V and J ends were trimmed by 7 bases and 7 bases, with 17 bases remaining between them. The CDR3 region is CASTLTGAGEQYF. DNA for the CDR3: TGTGCCAGCACCCTAACAGGGGCGGGAGAGCAGTACTTC.

The count of this clonotype is one. This rearrangement joins TRBV4-3 to TRBJ1-1; the match to TRBD1 covers 7 bases. The CDR3 runs to 13 residues. Trimming removed 4 bases from V and 6 bases from J; junction bases left unmatched: 5. Germline-derived CDR1 and CDR2 are LGHNA and YSLEER. The chain's CDR3 is CASSLTGLPEAFF. DNA of the CDR3: TGCGCCAGCAGCCTGACAGGGCTGCCTGAAGCTTTCTTT.

This clonotype was recorded at least ten times. V gene TRBV9 combines with J gene TRBJ2-1; D may be TRBD2 (6 bases). V lost 1 base, J lost 6 bases, and 14 bases lay in between. Germline CDR1 reads SGDLS; CDR2 reads YYNGEE. This CDR3 comprises 15 residues. The CDR3 DNA reads as TGTGCCAGCAGCGTAACTAGCACTTTTCTCAATGAGCAGTTCTTC. It yields the protein CASSVTSTFLNEQFF.

The gene calls are TRBV11-2 and TRBJ2-1; TRBD1 matches at 11 bases. V dropped 5 bases and J dropped 4; count of bases not matched to a gene: 10. CDR1 and CDR2 from the germline V gene are SGHAT and FQNNGV. CDR3 size: 17 residues. Here the CDR3 DNA reads TGTGCCAGCAGCCCATCCCGGACAGGGGGCACTTACAATGAGCAGTTCTTC. It encodes CASSPSRTGGTYNEQFF.

Only a few counts were recorded for this clonotype. CDR3 nucleotides: TGTGCCAGCAGCCAAGGCCAAGCAGTAATCTACGAGCAGTACTTC. Protein sequence: CASSQGQAVIYEQYF. The rearrangement uses TRBV3-1 and TRBJ2-4; D remains unclear. The DNA end is a closer match to TRBJ2-7, so the J assignment may be wrong. The CDR3 contains 15 residues. Per the germline V gene, CDR1 is LGHDT and CDR2 is YNNKEL (reference sequence).

Turning to this clonotype: The junction departs from germline at one end; a sequencing error may be responsible. The chain links TRBV7-8 to TRBJ2-4, with D maybe TRBD2 (7 bases). The CDR3 has 17 amino acids. Germline values: CDR1 SGHVS, CDR2 FQNEAQ. DNA for the CDR3: TGCGCCAGCAGCTTAACGAGGGGGGGACCAGCCAAAAACATTCAGTACTTC. Translating gives CASSLTRGGPAKNIQYF.

A remark on this clonotype: An end of the junction does not agree with germline; a read error may underlie this. The rearrangement links TRBV29-1 to TRBJ2-2; tentative D call: TRBD2 (5 bases). CDR1 and CDR2 (germline): SQVTM, ANQGSEA. CDR3 length: 11 amino acids. CDR3 nucleotide sequence: TGCAGCGTTAGGGTCACCGGGGAGCTGCTTTTT. It yields the protein CSVRVTGELLF.

The chain employs TRBV12-3 or TRBV12-4 and TRBJ2-5, with a weak D call TRBD2 (5 bases). V was clipped by 6 bases and J by 9 bases, with 20 bases between them. The CDR3 contains 14 residues. CDR3 DNA: TGTGCCAGCAGCTCTGGACTGAGCAATCAGCCCCAGTACTTC. This gives the protein CASSSGLSNQPQYF.

This clonotype was seen more than once but under ten times. The rearrangement uses TRBV7-9 and TRBJ2-3; TRBD1 might be the D (6 bases). CDR3 length: 14 residues. Germline V lookup: CDR1 SEHNR, CDR2 FQNEAQ (reference sequence). The ends were cut back, 1 base at V and 5 bases at J, with 10 bases in the middle. Written as DNA, the CDR3 is TGTGCCAGCAGCTTAGAAGGGGGTCAAGATACGCAGTATTTT. This translates into CASSLEGGQDTQYF.

This clonotype was recorded many times. The gene calls are TRBV5-1 and TRBJ2-2, with D perhaps given as TRBD1 or TRBD2 (5 bases each). The CDR3 has 13 residues. Trimming stripped 8 bases from V and 1 base from J, with 9 bases between. Germline V gene lookup returns CDR1 SGHRS and CDR2 YFSETQ. The CDR3 DNA reads as TGCGCCAGTTCGGGGCAGAACACCGGGGAGCTGTTTTTT. Its protein product is CASSGQNTGELFF.

Ten or more counts support this clonotype. The J gene is TRBJ2-1, the V gene TRBV6-2 or TRBV6-3; 9 bases align to TRBD1. The CDR3 runs 15 residues. After removal of 2 bases from V and 4 bases from J, the junction contained 3 bases not matched to a gene. Germline V CDR1 and CDR2: MNHEY, SVGEGT. As DNA, the CDR3 is TGTGCCAGCAGTTACGGGACAGGGCATTACAATGAGCAGTTCTTC. It translates to CASSYGTGHYNEQFF.

This clonotype appeared a few times. The rearrangement links TRBV24-1 to TRBJ2-4; 8 bases agree with TRBD2. With 10 bases clipped from V and 5 bases from J, the junction kept 6 bases outside the gene matches. The CDR3 is made up of 13 amino acids. Germline CDR1 and CDR2: KGHDR and SFDVKD. The CDR3 DNA sequence: TGTGCCACTTCCGGGGGGGCCGAAAACATTCAGTACTTC. It is translated as CATSGGAENIQYF.

This clonotype was picked up many times. This chain links TRBV7-6 with TRBJ1-2; weak D call: TRBD1 (6 bases). The CDR3 has 13 residues. Germline CDR1 and CDR2: SGHVS and FNYEAQ. Trimming took off 0 bases at V and 5 bases at J, with 7 bases between the two ends. CDR3 bases: TGTGCCAGCAGCTTAGCTACAGGGTATGGCTACACCTTC. The encoded protein is CASSLATGYGYTF.

This clonotype was counted many times. The chain is built from TRBV13 and TRBJ2-7, with TRBD1 matching 7 bases. The CDR3 runs 14 residues. Germline lookup yields CDR1 PRHDT and CDR2 FYEKMQ (reference sequence). Trimming removed 0 bases from V and 4 bases from J; junction bases left unmatched: 3. The CDR3 region is CASSLGGQSYEQYF. Here the CDR3 DNA reads TGTGCCAGCAGCTTAGGGGGACAGAGTTACGAGCAGTACTTC.

The chain recombines TRBV28 with TRBJ1-5; maybe TRBD1 (5 bases). Germline V gives CDR1 MDHEN, CDR2 SYDVKM. V was clipped by 3 bases and J by 2 bases, with 14 bases between them. The CDR3 totals 16 residues. CDR3 DNA sequence: TGTGCCAGCAGTTTGAGACAGCAAAGCGGCAATCAGCCCCAGCATTTT. Translating gives CASSLRQQSGNQPQHF.

This clonotype has just a few counts. The J gene is TRBJ2-1, the V gene TRBV7-2; either TRBD1 or TRBD2 may supply D (5 bases each). The length of the CDR3 is 13 residues. Per germline, CDR1 SGHTA and CDR2 FQGNSA. V was cut by 5 bases and J by 7 bases, with 12 bases left in between. The DNA for the CDR3 is TGTGCCAGCAGCCCCCTTTGGGGGAATGAGCAGTTCTTC. It specifies CASSPLWGNEQFF.

The chain joins TRBV7-2 to TRBJ1-1; D possibly corresponds to TRBD1 (5 bases). The V gene lost 5 bases and the J gene lost 6 bases, with 16 bases spanning the gap. The CDR3 sequence is 14 residues long. Germline-derived CDR1 and CDR2 are SGHTA and FQGNSA. The CDR3 sequence: CASSPHSPGSEAFF. CDR3 nucleotide sequence: TGTGCCAGCAGCCCCCATTCACCAGGGTCTGAAGCTTTCTTT.

This clonotype was detected ten times or more. The chain uses TRBV20-1 and TRBJ1-2; 8 bases map to TRBD1. V lost 1 base, J lost 4 bases, and 5 bases stayed unmatched. The CDR3 sequence is 14 residues long. Germline values: CDR1 DFQATT, CDR2 SNEGSKA (reference sequence). DNA of the CDR3: TGCAGTGCTAGAGCACAGGGGGTTGGCTATGGCTACACCTTC. Translation: CSARAQGVGYGYTF.

This clonotype was seen ten or more times. This sequence joins TRBV12-3 or TRBV12-4 and TRBJ2-7; TRBD1 matches at 7 bases. The J segment lost 3 bases and the V segment lost 6 bases, leaving 11 bases of the junction unmatched. The CDR3 is 15 residues long. CDR3 in amino acids: CASRKRQGRDYEQYF. The CDR3, as DNA: TGTGCCAGCAGGAAGCGACAGGGCCGAGACTACGAGCAGTACTTC.

For this clonotype: This could be a read error, since a much larger clone is one nucleotide away. The chain has TRBV3-1 and TRBJ2-5; 14 bases line up with TRBD2. Germline values: CDR1 LGHDT, CDR2 YNNKEL (reference sequence). V dropped 3 bases and J dropped 11; count of bases not matched to a gene: 11. The CDR3 spans 16 residues. CDR3 amino acids: CASSHGLAGGLYGQYF. CDR3 in DNA: TGTGCCAGCAGCCACGGACTAGCGGGGGGTCTCTACGGGCAGTACTTC.

Ten or more counts support this clonotype. The chain combines TRBV10-3 with TRBJ2-5, with 13 nucleotides matching TRBD2. Trimming at V came to 5 bases and at J to 2 bases, leaving 2 bases not matched to a gene. Germline V gene sequence: CDR1 ENHRY, CDR2 SYGVKD. The CDR3 sequence is 15 residues long. The CDR3 loop is CAISKGLAGQETQYF. In DNA form, the CDR3 reads TGTGCCATCAGTAAGGGACTAGCGGGGCAAGAGACCCAGTACTTC.

Ten or more counts support this clonotype. V is TRBV7-2 and J is TRBJ1-6; no clear D gene. The germline CDR1 and CDR2 sequences are SGHTA and FQGNSA. V lost 2 bases to trimming and J lost 8 bases, with 13 bases between them. This CDR3 has 15 residues. The CDR3 here is CASSLLGLGHSPLHF. The CDR3 nucleotides are TGTGCCAGCAGCTTACTCGGTCTAGGCCATTCACCCCTCCACTTT.